These 14 T cell receptor beta chains share one sample of origin, sequenced in a study of blood T cell repertoires in COVID-19. Profiling relied on immunoSEQ multiplex PCR, and the TCRdb table lists in-frame clones only, not all of them. The sample yields a few hundred thousand clones, about 83% seen once. The specimen was PBMCs or T cells enriched from blood (not recorded which). Every receptor here comes from a middle-aged woman who had recovered from COVID-19.

This clone appeared a single time. The chain carries TRBV30 and TRBJ1-5, with 7 bases aligning to TRBD1. CDR1 and CDR2 from the germline V gene are GTSNPN and SVGIG (reference sequence). Trimming took 1 base from V and 2 from J; bases not matched to a gene: 11. The CDR3 covers 17 residues. The CDR3 coding sequence is TGTGCCTGGAGTGACCGGGACAGACGAAGGGGCAATCAGCCCCAGCATTTT. It translates to CAWSDRDRRRGNQPQHF.

The chain carries TRBV16 and TRBJ1-1; D is ambiguous. CDR3 length equals 14 residues. CDR1 KGHSY and CDR2 FQNENV come from the germline V gene. V was pared by 1 base and J by 3 bases, with 9 bases between. The CDR3 here is CASSQLPGDTEAFF. The CDR3 DNA is TGTGCCAGCAGCCAATTACCGGGTGACACTGAAGCTTTCTTT.

This clone was counted a few times. The V and J genes are TRBV2 and TRBJ2-7, with 8 bases that match TRBD1. This CDR3 spans 13 amino acids. CDR1 is SNHLY, CDR2 FYNNEI, per germline. J gave up 3 bases and V 5 bases, and 3 bases lay outside the gene matches. DNA of the CDR3: TGTGCCAGCAGTAGAGGACAGGGCTACGAGCAGTACGTC. Its protein is CASSRGQGYEQYV.

The chain is built from TRBV3-1 (or the pseudogene TRBV3-2) and TRBJ1-4; D call uncertain. V lost 1 base and J lost 8, with 5 bases in between. Looked up from germline, CDR1 is LGHDT and CDR2 is YNNKEL (reference sequence). CDR3 length: 12 residues. The CDR3 DNA sequence: TGTGCCAGCAGCCAAGCCTACGAAAAACTGTTTTTT. This codes for CASSQAYEKLFF.

This chain links TRBV28 with TRBJ2-7, with a possible D match to TRBD2 (5 bases). The CDR3 extends over 13 amino acids. Germline CDR1 MDHEN, CDR2 SYDVKM. V was pared by 2 bases and J by 4 bases, with 9 bases between. The CDR3 region has the DNA TGTGCCAGCAGTTTAGGCGGGCGGTACGAGCAGTACGTC. This translates into CASSLGGRYEQYV.

This clone was detected a few times. The chain joins TRBV6-5 to TRBJ2-2, with 7 bases identical to TRBD1. Germline lookup yields CDR1 MNHEY and CDR2 SVGAGI. This CDR3 is built from 16 residues. The J segment lost 5 bases and the V segment lost 2 bases, leaving 8 bases of the junction unmatched. CDR3 in DNA: TGTGCCAGCAGTTACCCCCATTCGACAGGGACCGGGGAGCTGTTTTTT. Amino acid sequence: CASSYPHSTGTGELFF.

The chain links TRBV4-1 to TRBJ2-3, with a possible D match to TRBD2 (6 bases). V was clipped by 0 bases and J by 3 bases, with 16 bases between them. This CDR3 region has 17 residues. Germline V CDR1 and CDR2: MGHRA, YSYEKL. CDR3 loop: CASSQEIGGMGTDTQYF. CDR3 nucleotides: TGCGCCAGCAGCCAAGAAATAGGCGGGATGGGGACAGATACGCAGTATTTT.

The chain is built from TRBV19 and TRBJ1-6, with TRBD1 identical over 9 bases. The CDR3 spans 13 residues. The V and J ends lost 9 bases and 11 bases, in that order; junction bases with no gene match: 8. In germline, CDR1 is LNHDA, CDR2 SQIVND (reference sequence). The CDR3 DNA sequence: TGTGCCAGCAGTCGGGACAGGGAGGCACCCCTCCACTTT. This translates into CASSRDREAPLHF.

The chain couples TRBV7-9 to TRBJ2-1, with 12 bases lining up with TRBD2. The CDR3 consists of 16 residues. CDR1 is SEHNR and CDR2 is FQNEAQ in the germline V gene (reference sequence). V lost 9 bases and J lost 6; bases outside the gene matches: 12. DNA of the CDR3: TGTGCCAGTACAGGCCGGACTAGCGGGACCTTCAATGAGCAGTTCTTC. Translated, it gives CASTGRTSGTFNEQFF.

The chain combines TRBV5-1 with TRBJ1-6, with TRBD1 matching over 8 bases. This CDR3 has 14 residues. Trimming took 5 bases from V and 7 from J; bases not matched to a gene: 5. Germline lookup yields CDR1 SGHRS and CDR2 YFSETQ. The DNA of the CDR3 is TGCGCCAGCAGGTTGACAGGGGAGAATTCACCCCTCCACTTT. Its translation: CASRLTGENSPLHF. The whole variable domain, filled in from reference TRBV5-1 and TRBJ1-6, reads KAGVTQTPRYLIKTRGQQVTLSCSPISGHRSVSWYQQTPGQGLQFLFEYFSETQRNKGNFPGRFSGRQFSNSRSEMNVSTLELGDSALYLCASRLTGENSPLHFGNGTRLTVT.

CDR3 residues: CATRGQGGRAYEQYF. The CDR3 coding sequence is TGTGCCACCAGGGGACAGGGGGGAAGGGCCTACGAGCAGTACTTC. This sequence joins TRBV15 and TRBJ2-7; TRBD1 agrees at 11 bases. Per the germline V gene, CDR1 is LNHNV and CDR2 is YYDKDF (reference sequence). This CDR3 has 15 residues. The V segment lost 6 bases and the J segment 2 bases; nucleotides outside the gene matches: 6.

This chain links TRBV4-1 with TRBJ2-7; 7 bases are shared with TRBD1. CDR1 and CDR2 (germline): MGHRA, YSYEKL. V gave up 3 bases and J gave up 4 bases; unmatched junction bases: 3. This CDR3 contains 13 residues. The CDR3 nucleotides are TGCGCCAGCAGCCAGGGACAGACGTACGAGCAGTACTTC. Translation: CASSQGQTYEQYF.

This chain joins TRBV5-4 and TRBJ2-4; D not resolved. This CDR3 comprises 15 residues. V was trimmed by 0 bases and J by 0 bases, leaving 7 bases between them. Germline CDR1 is SGHNT and CDR2 is YYREEE (reference sequence). Written as DNA, the CDR3 is TGTGCCAGCAGCTTGGACAGATTAGCCAAAAACATTCAGTACTTC. Translating it yields CASSLDRLAKNIQYF. The variable domain in full, completed from reference TRBV5-4 and TRBJ2-4, reads ETGVTQSPTHLIKTRGQQVTLRCSSQSGHNTVSWYQQALGQGPQFIFQYYREEENGRGNFPPRFSGLQFPNYSSELNVNALELDDSALYLCASSLDRLAKNIQYFGAGTRLSVL.

The genes are TRBV28 and TRBJ1-1; no firm D call. The germline V gene encodes CDR1 MDHEN and CDR2 SYDVKM. The CDR3 has 15 residues. V lost 5 bases and J 1 base, leaving 14 bases between the germline ends. The CDR3: CASSPGGVTNTEAFF. Written as DNA, the CDR3 is TGTGCCAGCAGTCCGGGCGGGGTGACGAACACTGAAGCTTTCTTT.